This T cell receptor beta chain came from a study of cytomegalovirus exposure and HLA in healthy donors (dated by TCRdb to the late 2010s). In the study overall: An earlier analysis of a few hundred of the donors reported approximately 300 Gb of sequence data and 117 million unique TCR beta sequences obtained from around 170 million T cells. An early release that covered roughly 600 HLA-typed donors contained about 300 gigabases of sequencing data and approximately 85 million unique TCR sequences. Among the roughly 400 genotyped donors, around 81% belonged to the genetic ancestry cluster associated with self-reported Caucasian donors. The study was designed to test whether signatures of past pathogen exposure could be identified by cataloging public T cell receptors. The study used immunosequencing to profile the T cell repertoires of 666 subjects and linked those repertoires to cytomegalovirus serostatus. In addition to the first cohort of hundreds of subjects, a separate validation cohort of 130 or so different subjects was used. To predict cytomegalovirus infection status, the study combined high-throughput TCR immunosequencing, statistical association of individual TCRs with disease status, and machine learning. In a later analysis, previously published TCR beta repertoires from 600 to 850 donors were re-analyzed and high-resolution HLA genotyping was added so that TCR occurrence patterns could be studied. In the later analysis, no new phenotypic data were used to find candidate immune exposures; instead, reliance was placed on TCR beta sequences and their occurrence across donors. An earlier analysis of several hundred of the donors applied high-throughput TCR beta sequencing to assess whether each TCR beta V gene segment acted as functional or pseudogenic. Donor age, sex, ethnicity and CMV serostatus were compiled together with the repertoire data. A later genetic analysis used genome-wide SNP genotypes for about 65% of the roughly 700 donors, treating that subset as a discovery cohort. Every repertoire in the discovery cohort had been generated on one and the same sequencing platform. Both class I and class II loci were covered by HLA typing, at four-digit resolution. The number of typed donors differed by locus: roughly 620-640 for A, B, C, DRB1 and DQB1; 500 to 550 for DQA1; about 600 for DPA1; and some 450 for DPB1. Roughly five DR-DQ haplotypes were handled as single units for association and clustering, since linkage in the cohort was strong. On average, 235,054 unique TCR beta nucleotide sequences were sequenced per donor among some 420 genotyped donors of the cohort, with about 17% of those sequences being non-productive. Study-level results and caveats: Some IMGT-functional V segments, including TRBV6-2 and TRBV6-3, could not be distinguished by the 87-base-pair reads and were therefore excluded. At a false discovery rate of 0.05, a later analysis linked roughly 17,000 TCR beta sequences to specific HLA alleles. A later analysis found that HLA-associated TCR beta chains were more clonally expanded and had lower generation probabilities than equally common non-associated chains. An earlier analysis of around 500 of the donors showed that most TCR beta V segments appeared in productive rearrangements either about 90% or about 30% of the time, which broadly matched IMGT annotations. A further reported finding was that TCR beta sequences accurately predicted the HLA-A and HLA-B alleles for most subjects in the first cohort. Because HLA typing was missing for some donors at each locus, association tests included only the typed subset. The sequencing pipeline was judged likely to have produced a cluster of highly shared sequence variants as a technical artifact. A total of some 180 TCR beta chains were listed by the study as associated with cytomegalovirus. V-gene and J-gene trimming of TCR beta chains was associated with a missense DCLRE1C variant in a later genetic analysis, and the association was replicated in an independent cohort. Because counts were too low, seventeen rarely observed V segments, including chromosome 9 orphons, were excluded from the earlier analysis of 500 to 700 of the donors. In a later analysis, most CMV-associated TCR beta chains were found to appear HLA-restricted, with HLA associations seemingly driven largely by CMV exposure. Linkage disequilibrium might explain the correlated functional status among segregating V segments, but an unknown experimental factor could not be excluded. While some public TCRs were present in many individuals, most TCR sequences turned up only very rarely across donors. The classifier was reported to diagnose cytomegalovirus status with high specificity and sensitivity in both the original cohort and the validation cohort. A later analysis reported that several top co-occurrence clusters appeared linked to parvovirus B19, influenza, CMV and Epstein-Barr virus. The authors suggested that the approach could potentially be extended to other disease states and immunological phenotypes. Three of the identified cytomegalovirus-associated TCR beta chains were confirmed in vitro to be specific for cytomegalovirus antigens. In a later genetic analysis, fewer N-insertions in productive TCRs were reported among donors in an Asian-associated ancestry cluster than the approximately 670-donor mean. The presence/absence analyses assumed that sequencing depth was roughly uniform across donors, and that assumption may not be true. A later analysis found that TCR association rates varied across HLA loci, with DRB1 alleles showing the most associated TCRs and HLA-C alleles the fewest. When HLA alleles, especially DR and DQ, strongly co-occurred, TCR associations were difficult to assign to individual alleles. The only immune exposure information available for the cohort was CMV serostatus. Only TCR beta chains were sequenced in this cohort, and the absence of alpha or paired-chain data limited detectable features.

Receptor libraries were prepared by the immunoSEQ multiplex PCR assay. A mixture of 60 forward primers for TCR Vbeta segments and 13 reverse primers for TCR Jbeta segments was used in the multiplex PCR. Amplification of the CDR3 region of rearranged TCR beta genes was performed with a multiplex PCR assay on genomic DNA. On the Illumina HiSeq System, the amplified TCR beta libraries were sequenced as 87-base-pair reads. In the authors' own workflow: In a later analysis, about 80 million unique TCR beta chains were counted across the approximately 670 repertoires, and roughly 10 million of these chains were shared by at least two donors. To remove PCR and sequencing errors, raw reads were error-corrected and collapsed into unique sequences using a nearest-neighbor algorithm that merged closely related sequences. To assign V, D and J gene segments, CDR3 sequences were aligned to IMGT reference sequences. For a sequence to be retained, at least a six-nucleotide match to both a V gene segment and a J gene segment was required. A rearrangement counted as productive if the CDR3 had no stop codons and remained in frame with V and J, and every other rearrangement counted as non-productive. Following IMGT convention, CDR3 was defined as the stretch from the second conserved V-encoded cysteine to the conserved J-encoded phenylalanine. The earlier analysis of 587 of the donors excluded sequences that lacked an unambiguous match to a single V gene segment. An earlier analysis of a few hundred of the donors classified V segments as functional when productive rearrangements were above 56.7% and as segregating when the standard deviation between donors was above 5%. A statistical classification framework was built for diagnosing cytomegalovirus status from the catalog of TCR beta chain sequences. V and J gene assignment, in a later analysis, came from comparing TCR nucleotide sequences with IMGT/GENE-DB human TR gene sequences. Using the TCRdist pipeline, a later analysis assigned CDR3 sequences along with most-parsimonious VDJ recombination scenarios. In a later analysis, each TCR beta chain was defined by its CDR3 amino acid sequence together with its V-gene family, and reads lacking a unique V-gene family were excluded. A later analysis removed 550 to 700 highly shared, low-generation-probability nucleotide sequences to deal with suspected cross-contamination and a sequencing artifact. For each public chain, a later analysis derived a clonal expansion index from normalized ranks of inferred template counts within each repertoire. In a later analysis, generation probabilities were computed using a VDJ recombination model fitted to out-of-frame rearrangements, and the results were checked against IGoR. A later analysis scored TCR-TCR, TCR-HLA and TCR-CMV co-occurrence with hypergeometric tests, applying a repertoire-size bias correction to TCR pairs. To estimate false discovery rates, a later analysis permuted the HLA or CMV assignments 20 times. In a later analysis, co-occurring TCRs were grouped using DBSCAN, and TCRdist sequence similarity was added for clustering within HLA-allele-positive subsets. For co-occurrence clustering, repertoires with fewer than 30,000 or more than 120,000 public chains were excluded, along with 5 or 6 repertoires with anomalous nucleotide sharing. Here the immuneACCESS table is served through TCRdb, limited to in-frame sequences with V and J called. Missing clones are a known gap in these copies; in checked studies unresolved V genes cover under half, and the rest lacks a known reason. That table is the source of V, J and clone size, and D and trimming were worked out from the DNA. The sample table records some 110,000 clones; 60% to 80% of these occur just once. The top ten clonotypes cover roughly 3% of the sample.

On this clone itself: Its antigen remains unidentified. Within one base of it there is no much larger clone, and no base qualities were kept.

The cohort consisted of 670 or so healthy bone marrow donors. At the time of sampling, every cohort member was nominally healthy, though immune exposures that went unrecorded were likely present. The donor tested CMV seronegative, placing the donor among the 350 or so seronegative members of the cohort. Every donor gave a peripheral blood sample, and the peripheral blood mononuclear cells from that sample were used for TCR beta sequencing. The Qiagen DNeasy Blood Extraction Kit was used to extract genomic DNA from the blood cell samples. V lost 5 bases and J lost 1 base, and the count of bases not matched to a germline gene is 6. Per the germline V gene (reference sequence), MNHEY is the CDR1 and SMNVEV is the CDR2. Measured from the cysteine to the phenylalanine, the CDR3 is 15 residues long. This entry keeps only the CDR3 DNA: 45 bases, framed from base 1.

The receptor was derived from a female donor in good health and CMV-seronegative. Recombination linked TRBV27 to TRBJ2-5; TRBD2 aligns with 8 central bases. The sequenced sample was PBMCs. The CDR3 protein: CASSPGLVGQETQYF. The DNA sequence is given as TGTGCCAGCAGTCCGGGACTAGTCGGCCAAGAGACCCAGTACTTC.